This T cell receptor (beta chain) was observed in a study of blood T cell repertoires in COVID-19 (dated by TCRdb to 2019 to 2021). About the investigation overall: Collaborator samples came from the United States, Italy and Spain and covered acute and convalescent phases of COVID-19. The repertoires were released in a freely available public database intended as a resource for research on the immune response to SARS-CoV-2. HLA class I and class II types, where available, came from metadata supplied by the sample provider rather than from assay-based typing. Deeply sampled blood TCRbeta repertoires from subjects exposed to, actively infected with, or recovered from COVID-19 were included in the dataset. A de-identified subject ID, COVID-19 status, age in years and sex were almost always included in the sample metadata. The samples were drawn from two sources: the first 160 participants of the ongoing ImmuneRACE study, and 950 to 1,500 subjects contributed by 6 global collaborators. The material from the prospective study consisted of cDNA or gDNA derived from T cells, B-cell-depleted T cells, or PBMCs.

The immunoSEQ Assay, a bias-controlled multiplex PCR, was used to amplify TCRbeta CDR3 regions from genomic DNA. The published analysis was carried out like this. The number of nucleated cells in each sample was estimated by amplification of reference gene primers within the assay. To quantify the absolute abundance of each unique TCRbeta CDR3 rearrangement, sequence reads were collapsed and filtered. For each sample, productive Simpson clonality was calculated as the square root of Simpson's diversity index across productive rearrangements. Imported from immuneACCESS, the table was reduced by TCRdb to in-frame sequences with V and J called. These copies leave out some clones; in studies compared against another copy, an unresolved V gene accounts for under half, and the cause of the remainder is not known. Clonal size and the V and J genes are those of that table, whereas D and trimming came from the DNA. For this sample there are 150,000 to 200,000 clones; roughly nine tenths appear just once. About 2.1% of the sample lies in the top ten.

A second Seattle source provided samples from volunteer blood donors who had recovered from COVID-19. The collaborating institutions used their own protocols to collect whole blood in K2EDTA tubes. For TCRbeta analysis, collaborators shipped samples in one of three forms: frozen whole blood, isolated PBMCs, or DNA extracted from either of those sample types. Its CDR3 holds 16 amino acids, cysteine through phenylalanine. Here the CDR3 DNA is all that survives: 48 bases in frame from base 1. CDR1 SGHRS and CDR2 YFSETQ were looked up in the germline V gene. V sheds 2 bases and J sheds 1 base, leaving 12 bases between their ends. Notes on this clone: The target of this receptor is not known. It has no much larger one-base neighbor in the sample; base qualities were not kept.

The full study reports these points: The amount of clinical and demographic metadata varied by source and participant and was provided uncurated.

This receptor was obtained from a man between 18 and 29 years old who had recovered from COVID-19. Recombination joined TRBV5-1 with TRBJ2-2; the D gene is perhaps TRBD2, on 5 matching bases. Sequencing was carried out using peripheral blood. In nucleotides, the sequence is TGCGCCAGCAGCTTATCTGGACTGTTGAACACCGGGGAGCTGTTTTTT. Translated, this gives CASSLSGLLNTGELFF.